Listed below are T cell receptor beta chains from one sample, sequenced in a study of blood T cell repertoires in COVID-19. TCRdb keeps only in-frame clones here, not all; method: immunoSEQ multiplex PCR. The table records a few hundred thousand clones, 80% to 90% of them present only once. The sequencing sample was made of PBMCs or T cells enriched from blood (not recorded which). These TCRs come from a man aged 25 to 40 in a cohort exposed to, infected with or recovered from COVID-19 (not recorded which). CDR3s include the opening cysteine and the closing phenylalanine or tryptophan. D genes are given only for firm matches. Some rows mark clone size as missing; the rest say once, few, many or name a class of expanded clone.

V: TRBV11-2
J: TRBJ2-5
D: TRBD2
size: -
DNA: TGTGCCAGCAGCTTATCCCTAGCGGGAGTCCGAGAGACCCAGTACTTC
CDR3: CASSLSLAGVRETQYF

V: TRBV19
J: TRBJ2-2
D: TRBD2
size: -
DNA: TGTGCCAGTAGCGCCCGGCGGGAGCCCGTTACCGGGGAGCTGTTTTTT
CDR3: CASSARREPVTGELFF

V: TRBV4-1
J: TRBJ1-5
D: -
size: -
DNA: TGCGCCAGCAGCCAAGATATGGGAGGCAATCAGCCCCAGCATTTT
CDR3: CASSQDMGGNQPQHF

V: TRBV19
J: TRBJ1-2
D: TRBD1
size: -
DNA: TGTGCCACCAACCTGGGACAGGGGGCGCTGGGCTACACCTTC
CDR3: CATNLGQGALGYTF

V: TRBV24-1
J: TRBJ2-2
D: TRBD2
size: -
DNA: TGTGCCACCAGTGACCCTGGACTAGCGGGTGTCGGGGAGCTGTTTTTT
CDR3: CATSDPGLAGVGELFF

V: TRBV29-1
J: TRBJ2-4
D: TRBD1
size: -
DNA: TGCAGCGTTGAAGAGTGGGTGACAGGGGTAGCCAAAAACATTCAGTACTTC
CDR3: CSVEEWVTGVAKNIQYF

V: TRBV18
J: TRBJ1-1
D: TRBD1
size: -
DNA: TGTGCCAGCTCCCGAGGACAGGGGGCGAACACTGAAGCTTTCTTT
CDR3: CASSRGQGANTEAFF

V: TRBV15
J: TRBJ1-1
D: -
size: -
DNA: TGTGCCACCAGCAGAGATTCGGGGGGTCGAGGGAACACTGAAGCTTTCTTT
CDR3: CATSRDSGGRGNTEAFF

V: TRBV6-4
J: TRBJ2-3
D: -
size: -
DNA: TGTGCCAGCAGCGCTAGCCAAAGCACAGATACGCAGTATTTT
CDR3: CASSASQSTDTQYF

V: TRBV4-2
J: TRBJ2-3
D: TRBD1
size: -
DNA: TGTGCCAGCAGCCAAGGTCAGGGGGCGGCCACAGATACGCAGTATTTT
CDR3: CASSQGQGAATDTQYF

V: TRBV6-6
J: TRBJ1-5
D: TRBD1
size: medium-sized
DNA: TGTGCCAGCAGTCCAATAACCGGGACAGGGGGGACTCAGCCCCAGCATTTT
CDR3: CASSPITGTGGTQPQHF

V: TRBV30
J: TRBJ2-2
D: -
size: once
DNA: TGTGCCTGGAGTGTCGTCGAGGGAGTGATCACCGGGGAGCTGTTTTTT
CDR3: CAWSVVEGVITGELFF

V: TRBV5-6
J: TRBJ2-1
D: TRBD2
size: -
DNA: TGTGCCAGCAGCGATGACTGGGTAGCGGGAACCGTGTACAATGAGCAGTTCTTC
CDR3: CASSDDWVAGTVYNEQFF

V: TRBV28
J: TRBJ2-7
D: TRBD1
size: -
DNA: TGTGCCAGCACCTCTCAATCAGGACAGGGTTGGTACGAGCAGTACTTC
CDR3: CASTSQSGQGWYEQYF

V: TRBV28
J: TRBJ2-1
D: TRBD2
size: -
DNA: TGTGCCAGCAGCGCCTATAGCGGGGGGTACAATGAGCAGTTCTTC
CDR3: CASSAYSGGYNEQFF

V: TRBV5-1
J: TRBJ2-1
D: TRBD2
size: -
DNA: TGCGCCAGCAGCTCGATAGCGGGAGCTCTCAATGAGCAGTTCTTC
CDR3: CASSSIAGALNEQFF

V: TRBV11-2
J: TRBJ2-1
D: -
size: few
DNA: TGTGCCAGCAGCTTAGTAACGAGTTACAATGAGCAGTTCTTC
CDR3: CASSLVTSYNEQFF

V: TRBV7-9
J: TRBJ1-4
D: -
size: -
DNA: TGTGCCAGCAGCTTAGCCGGGGATGAAAAACTGTTTTTT
CDR3: CASSLAGDEKLFF

V: TRBV4-2
J: TRBJ1-5
D: TRBD1
size: -
DNA: TGTGCCAGCAGCCTCGGGACAGAGAGCAATCAGCCCCAGCATTTT
CDR3: CASSLGTESNQPQHF

V: TRBV29-1
J: TRBJ2-5
D: -
size: -
DNA: TGCAGCGTTGAAGACGGGTCCGCGGGCTCGGTAGGTGCGACCCAGTACTTC
CDR3: CSVEDGSAGSVGATQYF

V: TRBV27
J: TRBJ2-7
D: TRBD2
size: -
DNA: TGTGCCAGCAGCCTGAGCGTAGCGGGAGCCTACGAGCAGTACTTC
CDR3: CASSLSVAGAYEQYF

V: TRBV4-3
J: TRBJ2-5
D: -
size: -
DNA: TGCGCCAGCAGCCTCACCCGGGGGTACCAAGAGACCCAGTACTTC
CDR3: CASSLTRGYQETQYF

V: TRBV24-1
J: TRBJ2-3
D: -
size: -
DNA: TGTGCCACCAGGGCGGGACTCGACACAGATACGCAGTATTTT
CDR3: CATRAGLDTDTQYF

V: TRBV28
J: TRBJ2-3
D: TRBD2
size: -
DNA: TGTGCCAGCAGTTTAATGGGGACTAGCGGAATGACAGATACGCAGTATTTT
CDR3: CASSLMGTSGMTDTQYF

V: TRBV28
J: TRBJ1-5
D: TRBD1
size: -
DNA: TGTGCCAGCGGACAGGGGCCTTATAGCAATCAGCCCCAGCATTTT
CDR3: CASGQGPYSNQPQHF

V: TRBV7-2
J: TRBJ2-2
D: TRBD2
size: -
DNA: TGTGCCAGCAGCCAGGCCCCACTAGCGGGAATCACCGGGGAGCTGTTTTTT
CDR3: CASSQAPLAGITGELFF

V: TRBV28
J: TRBJ1-5
D: -
size: -
DNA: TGTGCCAGCAGGCCCAGGGTGGATCAGCCCCAGCATTTT
CDR3: CASRPRVDQPQHF

V: TRBV28
J: TRBJ2-2
D: -
size: -
DNA: TGTGCCAGCAGTTTATTGCGCGGGGAGCTGTTTTTT
CDR3: CASSLLRGELFF

V: TRBV7-2
J: TRBJ1-2
D: -
size: -
DNA: TGTGCCAGCAGCTTAGAGGGGAACTATGGCTACACCTTC
CDR3: CASSLEGNYGYTF